The source of this T cell receptor (beta chain) is a study of CD8 T cells in ankylosing spondylitis. Findings and caveats of the study: A TCR beta motif of eight or nine highly homologous variants seemed to mark ankylosing spondylitis blood. In the blood and synovial fluid of reactive arthritis, some motif variants had been previously reported.

The CDR3 contains 17 residues. J lost 7 bases, V lost 4 bases, and 16 bases had no gene match. Per germline, CDR1 SGHTA and CDR2 FQGNSA. Making use of molecular barcodes, quantitative 5'-RACE generated TCR beta libraries. MiXCR, run by TCRdb on the 5' RACE reads, gives a single entry per CDR3 protein. The data hold some 840,000 distinct CDR3 sequences, with roughly 10% observed a single time. This clonotype was counted ten times or more. Its antigen is currently unknown. Specimen: blood, either unsorted or a sorted T cell fraction (not recorded which). The TCR was taken from a male donor with ankylosing spondylitis. This chain connects TRBV7-2 to TRBJ2-7, with 10 bases identical to TRBD2. The CDR3 nucleotides are TGTGCCAGCAGCTCCGAAAGGGACCTAGCGGGAGCGTTAGAGCAGTACTTC. Protein sequence: CASSSERDLAGALEQYF.